One sample yielded the 18 T cell receptor beta chains listed below, sequenced in a study of control samples from healthy donors and cancer patients. Clones were sequenced by immunoSEQ multiplex PCR, and TCRdb holds only the in-frame ones, with some missing. In the table there are 100,000 to 150,000 clones, around nine tenths of which are singletons. Sequenced: blood. The receptors originated from a man younger than 40 in good health.

The chain combines TRBV5-1 with TRBJ1-2; no definite D call. Germline assignment: CDR1 SGHRS and CDR2 YFSETQ. There are 15 residues in the CDR3. Trimming stripped 1 base from V and 2 bases from J, with 12 bases between. The CDR3 sequence is CASSLSDGTNYGYTF. As DNA, the CDR3 is TGCGCCAGCAGCTTGTCTGACGGAACAAACTATGGCTACACCTTC. Using reference TRBV5-1 and TRBJ1-2 for the parts outside the CDR3, the full variable domain is KAGVTQTPRYLIKTRGQQVTLSCSPISGHRSVSWYQQTPGQGLQFLFEYFSETQRNKGNFPGRFSGRQFSNSRSEMNVSTLELGDSALYLCASSLSDGTNYGYTFGSGTRLTVV.

The V gene is TRBV6-1, the J gene TRBJ1-1; no clear D. Trimming removed 3 bases at V and 5 bases at J, with 7 bases between. CDR3 size: 12 residues. CDR1 is MNHNS, CDR2 SASEGT, per germline. CDR3 amino acids: CASSEVITEAFF. CDR3 sequence (DNA): TGTGCCAGCAGTGAGGTCATTACTGAAGCTTTCTTT.

V is TRBV24-1 and J is TRBJ1-5, with 9 bases identical to TRBD1. The CDR3 is made up of 16 amino acids. CDR1 and CDR2 (germline): KGHDR, SFDVKD. The V segment lost 7 bases and the J segment 2 bases; nucleotides outside the gene matches: 8. Written as DNA, the CDR3 is TGTGCCACCAGCTCCGGGACAGGGCGAGGCAATCAGCCCCAGCATTTT. Encoded protein: CATSSGTGRGNQPQHF.

The V gene is TRBV7-3, the J gene TRBJ2-1; possibly TRBD1 or TRBD2 for D (7 bases each). The germline V gene encodes CDR1 SGHTA and CDR2 FQGTGA. V was clipped by 5 bases and J by 1 base, with 15 bases between them. The CDR3 is 16 amino acids. CDR3 in DNA: TGTGCCAGCAGCCTTGGCGGGGGACAGTCCTACAATGAGCAGTTCTTC. Amino acids: CASSLGGGQSYNEQFF.

This clone occurred once. The genes are TRBV20-1 and TRBJ1-1; weak D call: TRBD1 (5 bases). The germline V gene encodes CDR1 DFQATT and CDR2 SNEGSKA (reference sequence). The length of the CDR3 is 10 residues. V shed 6 bases and J shed 7 bases, with 9 bases lying between them. This chain's CDR3 is CSARQSEAFF. In DNA, the CDR3 is TGCAGTGCGAGACAGAGTGAAGCTTTCTTT.

The chain employs TRBV25-1 and TRBJ1-4; no definite D call. The length of the CDR3 is 15 residues. The germline V gene encodes CDR1 MGHDK and CDR2 SYGVNS. Trimming left V 6 bases short and J 6 bases short, with 17 bases between. The CDR3 sequence: CASRRTPRGYEKLFF. As DNA, the CDR3 is TGTGCCAGCAGACGTACTCCCCGTGGGTATGAAAAACTGTTTTTT.

This chain connects TRBV28 to TRBJ2-7; 9 bases align to TRBD1. The germline CDR1 and CDR2 sequences are MDHEN and SYDVKM. V shed 4 bases and J 7 bases; nucleotides not matched to a gene: 14. The CDR3 has 16 residues. CDR3 residues: CASSSSSGTGREEQYF. The CDR3 DNA reads as TGTGCCAGCAGTTCTTCTTCCGGGACAGGGAGGGAAGAGCAGTACTTC.

The gene calls are TRBV19 and TRBJ2-3; D is unclear. V lost 3 bases to trimming and J lost 1 base, with 5 bases between them. CDR1 is LNHDA and CDR2 is SQIVND in the germline V gene (reference sequence). The CDR3 consists of 13 residues. The CDR3 reads CASSIRGTDTQYF. The CDR3 coding sequence is TGTGCCAGTAGTATTAGGGGCACAGATACGCAGTATTTT.

V gene TRBV19 combines with J gene TRBJ2-1; a possible D gene is TRBD2 (6 bases). Trimming shortened V by 7 bases and J by 0 bases, and 13 bases separated the two germline ends. In germline, CDR1 is LNHDA, CDR2 SQIVND (reference sequence). The CDR3 spans 15 residues. The CDR3 protein is CASKRRASSYNEQFF. The CDR3 nucleotides are TGTGCCAGTAAAAGGAGGGCAAGCTCCTACAATGAGCAGTTCTTC. Filled out from reference TRBV19 and TRBJ2-1, the complete variable domain reads DGGITQSPKYLFRKEGQNVTLSCEQNLNHDAMYWYRQDPGQGLRLIYYSQIVNDFQKGDIAEGYSVSREKKESFPLTVTSAQKNPTAFYLCASKRRASSYNEQFFGPGTRLTVL.

The rearrangement joins TRBV29-1 to TRBJ1-1, with D hard to call. CDR1 is SQVTM and CDR2 is ANQGSEA in the germline V gene. This CDR3 contains 11 residues. With 3 bases removed from V and 11 bases from J, the gap between germline ends came to 13 bases. CDR3 DNA: TGCAGCGTTGACGATTACCAAAAGGCTTTCTTT. This sequence encodes CSVDDYQKAFF.

V usage is TRBV19 and J usage is TRBJ1-5; TRBD1 is a possible D gene (5 bases). Germline lookup yields CDR1 LNHDA and CDR2 SQIVND (reference sequence). CDR3 length equals 14 residues. V was clipped by 0 bases and J by 2 bases, with 5 bases between them. The CDR3 nucleotides read TGTGCCAGTAGTATAGACAGGGGCAATCAGCCCCAGCATTTT. It codes for CASSIDRGNQPQHF.

The J gene is TRBJ1-3, the V gene TRBV6-1; maybe TRBD1 (6 bases). The CDR3 totals 16 residues. The V gene's germline CDR1 is MNHNS and CDR2 SASEGT. V was trimmed by 4 bases and J by 0 bases, leaving 13 bases between them. The CDR3 DNA reads as TGTGCCAGCAGTGGGGGGCTTACAAACTCTGGAAACACCATATATTTT. Translating it yields CASSGGLTNSGNTIYF.

The rearrangement links TRBV27 to TRBJ1-5; D might be TRBD1 (6 bases). V was clipped by 6 bases and J by 6 bases, with 12 bases between them. Germline CDR1 MNHEY, CDR2 SMNVEV (reference sequence). The CDR3 runs to 13 residues. CDR3 sequence: CASRPGTPQPQHF. CDR3 sequence (DNA): TGTGCCAGCAGACCCGGGACACCTCAGCCCCAGCATTTT.

This rearrangement joins TRBV27 to TRBJ2-7; D is perhaps TRBD2 (5 bases). The CDR3 extends over 13 amino acids. Germline V gene sequence: CDR1 MNHEY, CDR2 SMNVEV (reference sequence). V was cut by 5 bases and J by 2 bases, with 10 bases left in between. The CDR3 region is CASSRTGTYEQYF. The CDR3, as DNA: TGTGCCAGCAGTCGGACTGGTACCTACGAGCAGTACTTC.

In this sample, this clone turned up once. The chain joins TRBV5-1 to TRBJ2-3; D uncertain. This CDR3 has 12 amino acids. With 1 base removed from V and 6 bases from J, the gap between germline ends came to 6 bases. CDR1 is SGHRS and CDR2 is YFSETQ in the germline V gene. The CDR3 region is CASSLNRDTQYF. In nucleotides, the CDR3 is TGCGCCAGCAGCTTGAATCGGGATACGCAGTATTTT.

The chain carries TRBV6-5 and TRBJ1-5; TRBD1 matches 7 bases. This CDR3 is built from 15 residues. Looked up from germline, CDR1 is MNHEY and CDR2 is SVGAGI. V shed 5 bases, J shed 3 bases, and the junction held 7 bases outside the gene matches. CDR3 bases: TGTGCCAGCAGTCAGGGGGGACTTTTCAATCAGCCCCAGCATTTT. This codes for CASSQGGLFNQPQHF.

This chain joins TRBV24-1 and TRBJ1-1, with D hard to call. Germline V lookup: CDR1 KGHDR, CDR2 SFDVKD. Trimming removed 2 bases from V and 1 base from J, with 7 bases in between. CDR3 size: 14 residues. The CDR3 here is CATSDSAPNTEAFF. DNA for the CDR3: TGTGCCACCAGTGATTCGGCCCCGAACACTGAAGCTTTCTTT.

The V and J genes are TRBV11-3 and TRBJ2-7; 9 bases match TRBD1. The CDR3 is made up of 14 amino acids. Germline V gene lookup returns CDR1 SGHNT and CDR2 YENEEA. V gave up 5 bases and J gave up 5 bases; unmatched junction bases: 7. CDR3 loop: CASSDRDRADEQYF. As DNA, the CDR3 is TGTGCCAGCAGCGACCGGGACAGGGCCGACGAGCAGTACTTC.